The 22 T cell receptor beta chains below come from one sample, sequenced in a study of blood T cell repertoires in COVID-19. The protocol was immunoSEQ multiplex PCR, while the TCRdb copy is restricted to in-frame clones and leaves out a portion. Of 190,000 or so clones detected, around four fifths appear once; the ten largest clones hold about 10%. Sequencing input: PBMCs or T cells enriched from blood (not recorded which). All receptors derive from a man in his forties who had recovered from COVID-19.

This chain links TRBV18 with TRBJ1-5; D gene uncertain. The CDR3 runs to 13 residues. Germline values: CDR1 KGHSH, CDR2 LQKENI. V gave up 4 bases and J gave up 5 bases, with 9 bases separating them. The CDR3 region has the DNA TGTGCCAGCTCACTGGCGAGGGATCAGCCCCAGCATTTT. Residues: CASSLARDQPQHF.

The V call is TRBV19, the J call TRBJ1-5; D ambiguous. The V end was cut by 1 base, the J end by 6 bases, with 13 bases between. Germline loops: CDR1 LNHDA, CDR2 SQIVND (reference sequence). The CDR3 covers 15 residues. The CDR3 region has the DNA TGTGCCAGTAGTATAGTGGCTGGGGAGGGTCAGCCCCAGCATTTT. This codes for CASSIVAGEGQPQHF. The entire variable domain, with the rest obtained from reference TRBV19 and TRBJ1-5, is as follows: DGGITQSPKYLFRKEGQNVTLSCEQNLNHDAMYWYRQDPGQGLRLIYYSQIVNDFQKGDIAEGYSVSREKKESFPLTVTSAQKNPTAFYLCASSIVAGEGQPQHFGDGTRLSIL.

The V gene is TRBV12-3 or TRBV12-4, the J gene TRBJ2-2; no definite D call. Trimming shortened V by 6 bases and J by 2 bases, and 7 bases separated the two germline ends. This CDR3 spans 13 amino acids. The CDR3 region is CASSITNTGELFF. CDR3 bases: TGTGCCAGCAGCATTACTAACACCGGGGAGCTGTTTTTT.

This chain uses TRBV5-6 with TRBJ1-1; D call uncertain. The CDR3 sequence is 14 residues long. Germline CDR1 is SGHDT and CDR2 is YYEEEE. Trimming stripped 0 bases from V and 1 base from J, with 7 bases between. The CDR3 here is CASSLDGWNTEAFF. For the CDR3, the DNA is TGTGCCAGCAGCTTGGACGGGTGGAACACTGAAGCTTTCTTT.

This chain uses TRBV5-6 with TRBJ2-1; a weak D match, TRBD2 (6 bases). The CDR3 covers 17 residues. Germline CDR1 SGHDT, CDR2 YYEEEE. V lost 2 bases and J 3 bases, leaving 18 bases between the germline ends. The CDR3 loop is CASSFGEDPVNYNEQFF. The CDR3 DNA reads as TGTGCCAGCAGCTTTGGGGAGGACCCCGTAAACTACAATGAGCAGTTCTTC.

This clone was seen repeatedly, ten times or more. As DNA, the CDR3 is TGTGCCAGCAGCTCTGCTGGGCAGGGCTCGGCTTTCTTT. Its protein is CASSSAGQGSAFF. V gene TRBV11-2 combines with J gene TRBJ1-1; D is possibly TRBD1 (5 bases). V lost 4 bases and J 11 bases, leaving 17 bases between the germline ends. The germline gives CDR1 SGHAT, CDR2 FQNNGV. The CDR3 spans 13 residues.

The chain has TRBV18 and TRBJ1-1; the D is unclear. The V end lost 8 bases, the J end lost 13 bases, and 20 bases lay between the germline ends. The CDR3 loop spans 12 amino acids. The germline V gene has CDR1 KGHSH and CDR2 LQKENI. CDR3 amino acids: CASATGPGEGFF. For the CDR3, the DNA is TGTGCCAGCGCAACGGGCCCCGGGGAGGGTTTCTTT.

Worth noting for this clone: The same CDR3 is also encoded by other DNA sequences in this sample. The DNA for the CDR3 is TGCGCCAGCAGCCAAGACCCTCGGACCGGGGAGCTGTTTTTT. It encodes CASSQDPRTGELFF. The genes are TRBV4-1 and TRBJ2-2; D ambiguous. The CDR3 consists of 14 residues. Looked up from germline, CDR1 is MGHRA and CDR2 is YSYEKL. V was cut by 0 bases and J by 5 bases, with 7 bases left in between.

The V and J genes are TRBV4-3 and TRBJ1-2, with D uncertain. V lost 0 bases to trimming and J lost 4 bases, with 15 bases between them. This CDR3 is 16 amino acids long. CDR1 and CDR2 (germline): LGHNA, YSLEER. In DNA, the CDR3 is TGCGCCAGCAGCCAAGATTCCTCCCCGGGAGTCTATGGCTACACCTTC. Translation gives CASSQDSSPGVYGYTF.

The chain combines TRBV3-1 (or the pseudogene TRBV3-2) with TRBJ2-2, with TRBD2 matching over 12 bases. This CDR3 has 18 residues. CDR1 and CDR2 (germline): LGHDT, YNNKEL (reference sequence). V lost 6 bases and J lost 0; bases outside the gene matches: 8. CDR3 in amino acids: CASSPRTSGIANTGELFF. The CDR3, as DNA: TGTGCCAGCAGTCCCCGGACTAGCGGGATCGCGAACACCGGGGAGCTGTTTTTT.

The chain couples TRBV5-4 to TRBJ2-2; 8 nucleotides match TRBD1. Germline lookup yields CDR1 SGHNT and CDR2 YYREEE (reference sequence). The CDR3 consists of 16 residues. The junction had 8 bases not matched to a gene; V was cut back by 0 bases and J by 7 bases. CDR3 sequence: CASSLATGGLIGELFF. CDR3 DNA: TGTGCCAGCAGCTTGGCAACAGGGGGTCTGATCGGGGAGCTGTTTTTT.

The CDR3 sequence: CASSYSFGGPGYGYTF. The DNA of the CDR3 is TGTGCCAGCAGTTACTCGTTCGGGGGTCCGGGCTATGGCTACACCTTC. The V and J genes are TRBV6-5 and TRBJ1-2; tentative D call: TRBD1 (5 bases). This CDR3 spans 16 amino acids. Germline CDR1 reads MNHEY; CDR2 reads SVGAGI. The ends were cut back, 0 bases at V and 4 bases at J, with 15 bases in the middle.

The CDR3 reads CASSLLAGAAHNEQFF. CDR3 nucleotide sequence: TGCGCCAGCAGCTTGCTAGCGGGAGCGGCACACAATGAGCAGTTCTTC. V usage is TRBV5-1 and J usage is TRBJ2-1, with 10 nucleotides matching TRBD2. There are 16 residues in the CDR3. V trimming: 1 base; J trimming: 5 bases; junction bases outside the gene matches: 6. Germline values: CDR1 SGHRS, CDR2 YFSETQ.

Here the CDR3 reads CASSFQTGSYQPQHF. The DNA for the CDR3 is TGTGCCAGCAGTTTCCAGACAGGATCATACCAGCCCCAGCATTTT. The gene calls are TRBV28 and TRBJ1-5; D may be TRBD1 (6 bases). The CDR3 is 15 residues long. Germline V gene data show CDR1 as MDHEN and CDR2 as SYDVKM. Trimming left V 3 bases short and J 7 bases short, with 16 bases between.

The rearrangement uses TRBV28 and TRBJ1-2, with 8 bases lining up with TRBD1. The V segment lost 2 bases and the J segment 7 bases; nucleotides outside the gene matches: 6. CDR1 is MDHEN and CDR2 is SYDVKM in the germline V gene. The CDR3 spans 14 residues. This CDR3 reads CASSLGRGHSGYTF. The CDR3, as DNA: TGTGCCAGCAGTTTAGGCAGGGGGCACTCTGGCTACACCTTC.

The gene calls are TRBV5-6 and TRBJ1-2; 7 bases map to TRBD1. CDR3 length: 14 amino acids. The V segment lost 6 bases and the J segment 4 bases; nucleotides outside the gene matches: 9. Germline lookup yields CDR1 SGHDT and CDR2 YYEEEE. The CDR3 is CASKGQAGGYGYTF. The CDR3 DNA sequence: TGTGCCAGCAAAGGACAGGCCGGCGGCTATGGCTACACCTTC.

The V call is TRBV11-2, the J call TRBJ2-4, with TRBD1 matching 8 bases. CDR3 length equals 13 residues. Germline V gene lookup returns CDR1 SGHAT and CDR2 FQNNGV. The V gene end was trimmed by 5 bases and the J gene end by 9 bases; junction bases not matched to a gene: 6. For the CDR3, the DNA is TGTGCCAGCAGCCCAGACACAGGGGGCATTCAGTACTTC. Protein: CASSPDTGGIQYF.

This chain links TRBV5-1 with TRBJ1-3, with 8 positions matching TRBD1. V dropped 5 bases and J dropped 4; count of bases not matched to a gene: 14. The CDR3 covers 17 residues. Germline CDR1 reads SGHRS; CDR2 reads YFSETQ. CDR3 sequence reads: CASSRTGLVAGGNTIYF. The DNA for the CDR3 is TGCGCCAGCAGTAGGACAGGGTTAGTTGCGGGAGGAAACACCATATATTTT.

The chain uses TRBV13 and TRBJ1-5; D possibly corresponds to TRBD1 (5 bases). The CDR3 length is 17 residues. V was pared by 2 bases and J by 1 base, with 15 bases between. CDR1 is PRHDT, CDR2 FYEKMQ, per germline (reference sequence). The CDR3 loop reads CASSLQGYRSSNQPQHF. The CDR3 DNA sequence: TGTGCCAGCAGCTTACAGGGTTATCGTTCCAGCAATCAGCCCCAGCATTTT.

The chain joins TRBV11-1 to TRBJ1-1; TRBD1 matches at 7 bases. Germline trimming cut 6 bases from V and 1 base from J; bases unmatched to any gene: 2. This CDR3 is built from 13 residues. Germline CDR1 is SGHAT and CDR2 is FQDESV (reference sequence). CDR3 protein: CASSRDRNTEAFF. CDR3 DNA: TGTGCCAGCAGTAGGGACAGGAACACTGAAGCTTTCTTT.

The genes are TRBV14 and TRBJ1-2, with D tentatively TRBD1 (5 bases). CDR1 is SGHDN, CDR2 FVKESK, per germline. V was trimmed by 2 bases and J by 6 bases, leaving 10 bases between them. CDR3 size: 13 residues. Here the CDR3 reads CASSQQGFNGYTF. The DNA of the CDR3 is TGTGCCAGCAGCCAACAGGGCTTTAATGGCTACACCTTC. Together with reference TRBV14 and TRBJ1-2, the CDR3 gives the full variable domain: EAGVTQFPSHSVIEKGQTVTLRCDPISGHDNLYWYRRVMGKEIKFLLHFVKESKQDESGMPNNRFLAERTGGTYSTLKVQPAELEDSGVYFCASSQQGFNGYTFGSGTRLTVV.

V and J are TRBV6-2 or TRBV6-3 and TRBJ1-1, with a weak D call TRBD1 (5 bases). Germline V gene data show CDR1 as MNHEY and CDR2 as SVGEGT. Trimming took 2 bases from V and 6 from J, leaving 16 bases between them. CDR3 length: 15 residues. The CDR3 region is CASSYGQGRWAEAFF. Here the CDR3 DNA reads TGTGCCAGCAGTTACGGGCAGGGTCGATGGGCTGAAGCTTTCTTT.